Sequencing of this T cell receptor beta chain was carried out in a study of T cell responses to AZD1222 COVID-19 vaccine. V lost 0 bases and J lost 2, with 14 bases in between. CDR3 length: 16 amino acids. The germline CDR1 and CDR2 sequences are SGHRS and YFSETQ. Findings of the study overall: Researchers report vaccine-associated CD4 TCRs spanning spike, with dominance at 160-218 and 743-854.

Note on this clone: Its antigen is still unknown.

TCRdb's table, derived via immunoSEQ multiplex PCR, lists solely in-frame clones and lacks some. The sample lists some 150,000 clones; under 95% were seen once. This chain uses TRBV5-1 with TRBJ2-5, with D tentatively TRBD2 (5 bases). This material consisted of peripheral blood, taken on day 0 of AZD1222 vaccination. The TCR sequence derives from an adult in good health. DNA of the CDR3: TGCGCCAGCAGCTTGGCAGAAATCGGGGATCAAGAGACCCAGTACTTC. It translates to CASSLAEIGDQETQYF.